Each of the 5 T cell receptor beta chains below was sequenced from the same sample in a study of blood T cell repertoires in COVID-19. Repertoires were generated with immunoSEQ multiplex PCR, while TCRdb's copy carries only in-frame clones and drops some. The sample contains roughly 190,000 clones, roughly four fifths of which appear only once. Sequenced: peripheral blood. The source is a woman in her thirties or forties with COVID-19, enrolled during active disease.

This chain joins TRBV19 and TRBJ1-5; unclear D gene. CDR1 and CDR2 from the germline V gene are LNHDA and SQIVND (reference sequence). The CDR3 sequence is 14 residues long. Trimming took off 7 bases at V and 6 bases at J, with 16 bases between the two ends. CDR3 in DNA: TGTGCCAGTACCACAACTAGAGTGGGTCAGCCCCAGCATTTT. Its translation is CASTTTRVGQPQHF.

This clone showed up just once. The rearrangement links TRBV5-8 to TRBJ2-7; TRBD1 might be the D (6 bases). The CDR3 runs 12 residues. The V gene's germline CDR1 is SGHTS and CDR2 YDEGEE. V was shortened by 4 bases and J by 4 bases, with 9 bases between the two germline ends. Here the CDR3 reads CASSLGAYEQYF. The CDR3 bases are TGTGCCAGCAGCCTGGGGGCTTACGAGCAGTACTTC.

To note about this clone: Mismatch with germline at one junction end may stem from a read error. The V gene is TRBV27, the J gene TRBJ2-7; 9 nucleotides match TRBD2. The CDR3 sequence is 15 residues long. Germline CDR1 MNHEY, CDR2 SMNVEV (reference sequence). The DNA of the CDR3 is TGTGCCAGCAGTATATCGACTAGCGGATCCTACGAGCAGTACTTC. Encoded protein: CASSISTSGSYEQYF.

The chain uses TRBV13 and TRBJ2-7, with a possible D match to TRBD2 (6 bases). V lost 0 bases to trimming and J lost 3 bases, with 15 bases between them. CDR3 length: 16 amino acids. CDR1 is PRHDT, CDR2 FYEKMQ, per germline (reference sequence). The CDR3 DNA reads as TGTGCCAGCAGCTTAGGGGTTCCGGGAGACCTCTACGAGCAGTACTTC. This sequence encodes CASSLGVPGDLYEQYF.

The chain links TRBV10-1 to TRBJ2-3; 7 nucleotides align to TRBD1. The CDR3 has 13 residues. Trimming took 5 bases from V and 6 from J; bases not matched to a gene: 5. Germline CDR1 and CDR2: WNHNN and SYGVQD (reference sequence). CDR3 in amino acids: CASSFSQGDTQYF. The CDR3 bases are TGCGCCAGCAGTTTTTCACAGGGGGATACGCAGTATTTT.